This passage covers 13 T cell receptor beta chains from one sample sequenced in a study of T-cell memory formation after mild COVID-19. TCRdb recomputed calls from the 5' RACE reads with MiXCR, one row per CDR3 protein. The sample has under 450,000 distinct CDR3 sequences, over 13% seen once. Sequencing was performed on PBMCs or a T cell subset sorted from them (not recorded which). The receptor source for this set is a young man who had mild COVID-19 (a few samples of this study predate the infection). Cell type and time point are not known.

This clonotype was counted only a few times. This chain uses TRBV12-3 or TRBV12-4 with TRBJ2-7, with 7 bases that match TRBD1. Germline trimming cut 3 bases from V and 4 bases from J; bases unmatched to any gene: 3. This CDR3 is 13 amino acids long. The CDR3 DNA reads TGTGCCAGCAGTTTTGGGACAGATTACGAGCAGTACGTC. The encoded protein is CASSFGTDYEQYV.

The chain joins TRBV7-9 to TRBJ2-3, with TRBD2 matching 9 bases. There are 16 residues in the CDR3. Trimming removed 1 base from V and 2 bases from J; junction bases left unmatched: 4. Germline V gene data show CDR1 as SEHNR and CDR2 as FQNEAQ (reference sequence). The CDR3: CASSLGRLADTDTQYF. The CDR3 nucleotides read TGTGCCAGCAGCTTAGGAAGACTAGCGGACACAGATACGCAGTATTTT.

The rearrangement joins TRBV5-1 to TRBJ1-6, with 8 nucleotides matching TRBD1. The trim removed 4 bases at V and 7 bases at J, leaving 4 bases unmatched. Per germline, CDR1 SGHRS and CDR2 YFSETQ. This CDR3 is 14 amino acids long. The CDR3 DNA sequence: TGCGCCAGCAGCCGGACAGGGAGAAATTCACCCCTCCACTTT. This encodes CASSRTGRNSPLHF.

This clonotype was seen repeatedly, ten times or more. The chain's CDR3 is CASSFGSNTEAFF. CDR3 nucleotide sequence: TGCGCCAGCAGCTTCGGCAGTAACACTGAAGCTTTCTTT. J is TRBJ1-1 and V is TRBV5-1; D is unclear. The V and J ends lost 2 bases and 2 bases respectively, with 7 bases between them. The V gene's germline CDR1 is SGHRS and CDR2 YFSETQ. The CDR3 spans 13 residues.

The CDR3 DNA reads TGCGCCAGCAGCGGGACAGGGGAAGAGACCCAGTACTTC. It is translated as CASSGTGEETQYF. The V gene is TRBV5-1, the J gene TRBJ2-5; 10 nucleotides agree with TRBD1. V shed 4 bases, J shed 3 bases, and the junction held 0 bases outside the gene matches. CDR1 is SGHRS, CDR2 YFSETQ, per germline. This CDR3 contains 13 residues.

This clonotype was picked up many times. The chain has TRBV4-1 and TRBJ2-3; 7 positions agree with TRBD2. The CDR3 is 15 amino acids. The germline gives CDR1 MGHRA, CDR2 YSYEKL. V shed 1 base and J 0 bases; nucleotides not matched to a gene: 1. CDR3 in DNA: TGCGCCAGCAGCCAAGTGCGGGGGAGCACAGATACGCAGTATTTT. This sequence encodes CASSQVRGSTDTQYF.

This clonotype was counted at least ten times. The chain uses TRBV6-5 and TRBJ1-2; no clear D. V was cut by 6 bases and J by 6 bases, with 14 bases left in between. Looked up from germline, CDR1 is MNHEY and CDR2 is SVGAGI. This CDR3 is 13 amino acids long. CDR3 in DNA: TGTGCCAGCAGCAACATCCTGTGGGATGGCTACACCTTC. Its translation: CASSNILWDGYTF.

This clonotype was found many times. The V call is TRBV7-2, the J call TRBJ1-1, with a possible D match to TRBD1 (5 bases). Trimming stripped 5 bases from V and 10 bases from J, with 17 bases between. The germline V gene has CDR1 SGHTA and CDR2 FQGNSA. This CDR3 has 13 amino acids. CDR3 nucleotide sequence: TGTGCCAGCAGCCCTGGGCCTTCCCAGGGAGCTTTCTTT. This translates into CASSPGPSQGAFF.

The J gene is TRBJ1-2, the V gene TRBV12-3 or TRBV12-4; TRBD1 is a possible D gene (6 bases). This CDR3 has 14 residues. Trimming pared 6 bases from V and 4 bases from J, leaving 15 bases between. CDR3 in DNA: TGTGCCAGCAGGGTTACAGGGACGGCCTATGGCTACACCTTC. Its translation: CASRVTGTAYGYTF.

The rearrangement links TRBV9 to TRBJ1-4, with a tentative D call TRBD1 (5 bases). Germline lookup yields CDR1 SGDLS and CDR2 YYNGEE. CDR3 length equals 17 residues. V lost 3 bases and J lost 6, with 21 bases in between. This CDR3 reads CASSAQQGGGTDEKLFF. The CDR3 nucleotides are TGTGCCAGCAGCGCCCAGCAGGGCGGGGGGACGGATGAAAAACTGTTTTTT.

J is TRBJ1-6 and V is TRBV6-2 or TRBV6-3, with D possibly matching TRBD1 (5 bases). This CDR3 comprises 18 residues. Trimming took off 1 base at V and 4 bases at J, with 17 bases between the two ends. Germline CDR1 is MNHEY and CDR2 is SVGEGT. The CDR3 sequence: CASSYWGRSGTYNSPLHF. DNA for the CDR3: TGTGCCAGCAGTTACTGGGGCCGATCCGGGACTTATAATTCACCCCTCCACTTT.

This clonotype has ten or more counts. The chain employs TRBV3-1 and TRBJ2-1; D is undetermined. The CDR3 sequence is 16 residues long. Between the trimmed V and J ends, which lost 0 bases and 2 bases, there was a span of 11 bases. Per the germline V gene, CDR1 is LGHDT and CDR2 is YNNKEL (reference sequence). The CDR3 region is CASSQDLTGPYNEQFF. For the CDR3, the DNA is TGTGCCAGCAGCCAAGATCTCACCGGACCCTACAATGAGCAGTTCTTC.

This clonotype was seen only a few times. The chain carries TRBV5-8 and TRBJ1-2, with 9 bases identical to TRBD1. There are 15 residues in the CDR3. Trimming took 6 bases from V and 5 from J; bases not matched to a gene: 11. CDR1 SGHTS and CDR2 YDEGEE come from the germline V gene. The CDR3 loop reads CASTLRDRATYGYTF. The CDR3 bases are TGTGCCAGCACCTTACGGGACAGGGCCACGTATGGCTACACCTTC.